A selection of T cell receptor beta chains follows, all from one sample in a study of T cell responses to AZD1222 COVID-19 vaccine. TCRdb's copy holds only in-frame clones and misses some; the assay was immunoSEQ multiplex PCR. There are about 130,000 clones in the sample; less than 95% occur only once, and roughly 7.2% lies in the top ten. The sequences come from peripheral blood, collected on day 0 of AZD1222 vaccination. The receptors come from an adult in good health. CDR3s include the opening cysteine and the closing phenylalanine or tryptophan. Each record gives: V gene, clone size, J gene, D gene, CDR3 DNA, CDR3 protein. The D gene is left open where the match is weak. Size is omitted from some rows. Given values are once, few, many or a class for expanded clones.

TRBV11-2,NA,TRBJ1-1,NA,TGTGCCAGCAGCCCGTCTGGGCGGGCTGAAGCTTTCTTT,CASSPSGRAEAFF
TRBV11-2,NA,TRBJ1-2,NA,TGTGCCAGCAGCTTAGGGCCAGCCAAGTGGGGCTACACCTTC,CASSLGPAKWGYTF
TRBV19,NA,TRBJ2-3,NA,TGTGCCAGTAGGTTGGGCACAGATACGCAGTATTTT,CASRLGTDTQYF
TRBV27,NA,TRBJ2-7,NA,TGTGCCAGCAGTTTGTCGTCCGGAGCCAGAACCTACGAGCAGTACTTC,CASSLSSGARTYEQYF
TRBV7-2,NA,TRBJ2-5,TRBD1,TGTGCCAGCAGCTTCGGACAGGGTCAAGAGACCCAGTACTTC,CASSFGQGQETQYF
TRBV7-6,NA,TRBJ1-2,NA,TGTGCCAGCAGCCAGGGCTGGGGCGCTGACTATGGCTACACCTTC,CASSQGWGADYGYTF
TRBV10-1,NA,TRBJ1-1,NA,TGCGCCAGCAGTGAGTCGATCGGGGGGCGAACTGAAGCTTTCTTT,CASSESIGGRTEAFF
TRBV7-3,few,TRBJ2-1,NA,TGTGCCAGCAGCTTGCCGGGCCGGTCCTACAATGAGCAGTTCTTC,CASSLPGRSYNEQFF
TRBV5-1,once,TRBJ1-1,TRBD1,TGCGCCAGCAGCAGAACAGGGGGCACTGAAGCTTTCTTT,CASSRTGGTEAFF
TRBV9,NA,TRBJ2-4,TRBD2,TGTGCCAGCAGCGAGCGGGGGGGTACCAAAAACATTCAGTACTTC,CASSERGGTKNIQYF
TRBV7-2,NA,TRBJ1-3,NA,TGTGCCAGCAGCTTCGGCGCGATTGGAAACACCATATATTTT,CASSFGAIGNTIYF
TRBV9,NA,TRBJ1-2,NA,TGTGCCAGCAGCGCCCTCGGGGGCGCCGGACAGGGCTACACCTTC,CASSALGGAGQGYTF
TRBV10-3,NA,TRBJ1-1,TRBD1,TGTGCCATTAGGGACAGCCGCACTGAAGCTTTCTTT,CAIRDSRTEAFF
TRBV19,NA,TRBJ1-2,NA,TGTGCCAGTAGTATAAGGCCAGTGGAAGACAACTATGGCTACACCTTC,CASSIRPVEDNYGYTF
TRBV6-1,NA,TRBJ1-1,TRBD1,TGTGCCAGCAGTGCCGGGACAGCAATTTTGAACACTGAAGCTTTCTTT,CASSAGTAILNTEAFF
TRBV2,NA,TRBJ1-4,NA,TGTGCCAGCAAGGGGGGCACTAATGAAAAACTGTTTTTT,CASKGGTNEKLFF
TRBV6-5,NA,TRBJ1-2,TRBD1,TGTGCCAGCAGTAACTACAGGGGAGCAGACTATGGCTACACCTTC,CASSNYRGADYGYTF
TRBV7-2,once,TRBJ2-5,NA,TGTGCCAGCAGCCTAGGGGGGGCCATCCAAGAGACCCAGTACTTC,CASSLGGAIQETQYF
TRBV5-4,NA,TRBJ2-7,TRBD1,TGTGCCAGCGCCGACAGGGGGAACGAGCAGTACTTC,CASADRGNEQYF
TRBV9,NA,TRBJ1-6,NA,TGTGCCAGCAGCGCCTCACAGGGCCGTACTTCACCCCTCCACTTT,CASSASQGRTSPLHF
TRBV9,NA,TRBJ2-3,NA,TGTGCCAGCAGCGCGCGGGACCCCAGCACAGATACGCAGTATTTT,CASSARDPSTDTQYF
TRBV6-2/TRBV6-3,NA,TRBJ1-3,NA,TGTGCCAGCAGTTTAACCCCGGACTCTGGAAACACCATATATTTT,CASSLTPDSGNTIYF
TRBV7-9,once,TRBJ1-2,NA,TGTGCCAGCAGCCCTCGCGGCAGGTATGGCTACACCTTC,CASSPRGRYGYTF
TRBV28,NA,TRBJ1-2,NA,TGTGCCAGCTATGGCAGCATCTATGGCTACACCTTC,CASYGSIYGYTF
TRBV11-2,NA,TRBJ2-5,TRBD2,TGTGCCAGCAGCTTAGCGGGGGGGCCCATCGGGGAGACCCAGTACTTC,CASSLAGGPIGETQYF
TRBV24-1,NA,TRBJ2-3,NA,TGTGCCACCAGTGACCCCGGGACTACAGATACGCAGTATTTT,CATSDPGTTDTQYF
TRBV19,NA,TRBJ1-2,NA,TGTGCCAGTTACTTGGACGGCAACTATGGCTACACCTTC,CASYLDGNYGYTF
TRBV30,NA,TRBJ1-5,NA,TGTGCCTGGAGCCGACAGCAGAGGGATCAGCCCCAGCATTTT,CAWSRQQRDQPQHF
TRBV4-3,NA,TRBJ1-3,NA,TGCGCCAGCAGCCAAGATCGGGCTGGAAACACCATATATTTT,CASSQDRAGNTIYF
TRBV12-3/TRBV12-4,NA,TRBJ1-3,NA,TGTGCCAGCGCGGGGTCCTCTGGAAACACCATATATTTT,CASAGSSGNTIYF
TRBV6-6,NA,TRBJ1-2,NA,TGTGCCAGCAGTTACTCGAAGTCAGGGGCCGATTATGGCTACACCTTC,CASSYSKSGADYGYTF
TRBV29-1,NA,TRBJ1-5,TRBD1,TGCAGCGTTACCCACGCCGGGACAGGGGGCAATCAGCCCCAGCATTTT,CSVTHAGTGGNQPQHF
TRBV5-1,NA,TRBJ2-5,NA,TGCGCCAGCAGGGCAGAAGAGACCCAGTACTTC,CASRAEETQYF
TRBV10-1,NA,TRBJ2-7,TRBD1,TGCGCCAGCAGTCGAGGGGACAGAGGGACCTACGAGCAGTACTTC,CASSRGDRGTYEQYF
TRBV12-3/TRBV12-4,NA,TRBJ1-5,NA,TGTGCCAGCACCCCTGGGCTGCAGCCCCAGCATTTT,CASTPGLQPQHF
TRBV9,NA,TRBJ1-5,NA,TGTGCCAGCAGCGGAGGGGCCGGCAATCAGCCCCAGCATTTT,CASSGGAGNQPQHF
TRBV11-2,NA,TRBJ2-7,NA,TGTGCCAGCAGCTTAGGGGCGGGACAGTACTACGAGCAGTACTTC,CASSLGAGQYYEQYF
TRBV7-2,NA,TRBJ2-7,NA,TGTGCCAGCAGCTTCTCCTACGAGCAGTACTTC,CASSFSYEQYF
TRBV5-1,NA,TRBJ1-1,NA,TGCGCCAGCAGCTTCGGTGGAGGGTTCACTGAAGCTTTCTTT,CASSFGGGFTEAFF
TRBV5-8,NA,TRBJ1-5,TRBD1,TGTGCCAGCAGCTTGGGGGACAGGGGTGGGCCCCAGCATTTT,CASSLGDRGGPQHF
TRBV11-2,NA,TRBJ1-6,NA,TGTGCCAGCAGCTTGATTCAAGGACCTTATAATTCACCCCTCCACTTT,CASSLIQGPYNSPLHF
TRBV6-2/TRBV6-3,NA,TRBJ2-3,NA,TGTGCCAGCAGTTACGGGGGTGGGCAGGGCACAGATACGCAGTATTTT,CASSYGGGQGTDTQYF
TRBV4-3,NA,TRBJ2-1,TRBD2,TGCGCCAGCAGTTGGGGGGGAAGTAATGAGCAGTTCTTC,CASSWGGSNEQFF
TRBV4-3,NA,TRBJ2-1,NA,TGCGCCAGCAGCCAAGATCTTACTAGCCGGGCCACCAATGAGCAGTTCTTC,CASSQDLTSRATNEQFF
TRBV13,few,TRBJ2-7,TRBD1,TGTGCCAGCACCAGGGGGCGGCCCTCCTACGAGCAGTACTTC,CASTRGRPSYEQYF
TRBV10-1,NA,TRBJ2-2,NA,TGCGCCAGCGGCCGTTCCGGTAGTAACACCGGGGAGCTGTTTTTT,CASGRSGSNTGELFF
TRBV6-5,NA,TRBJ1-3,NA,TGTGCCAGCAGAGCCCAGGGTGCTGGAAACACCATATATTTT,CASRAQGAGNTIYF
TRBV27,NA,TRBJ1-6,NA,TGTGCCAGCGGCCGTCACGGTAGTTCACCCCTCCACTTT,CASGRHGSSPLHF
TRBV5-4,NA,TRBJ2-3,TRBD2,TGTGCCAGCAGCCCATACGGGGGGGCGGGTACAGATACGCAGTATTTT,CASSPYGGAGTDTQYF
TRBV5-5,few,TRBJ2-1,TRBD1,TGTGCCAGCAGCTTGGCAGGTCAGACAGGGAACAATGAGCAGTTCTTC,CASSLAGQTGNNEQFF
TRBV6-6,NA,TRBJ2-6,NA,TGTGCCAGCAGAGTACAGGGTTCCGGGGCCAACGTCCTGACTTTC,CASRVQGSGANVLTF
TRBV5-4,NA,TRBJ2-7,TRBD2,TGTGCCAGCAGCGCGGGGGACCGACGCTACGAGCAGTACTTC,CASSAGDRRYEQYF